Below are 28 T cell receptor beta chains sequenced from a single sample in a study of tumor-infiltrating lymphocytes in primary liver carcinoma. Joint extraction of RNA and DNA used roughly 19-31 mg of bulk tissue that was unsorted. Total RNA amounting to around 530 ng was the source from which TCR beta cDNA was made with a constant-region primer. A slightly modified ARM-PCR protocol with three nested multiplex PCR rounds produced these TCR beta libraries. The opening two PCR rounds, ten to eleven cycles each, paired TRBV1-TRBV30 forward primers with a C-beta reverse primer. TCRdb passed the multiplex PCR reads through MiXCR, listing each CDR3 protein once. The sample comprises around 120,000 distinct CDR3 sequences, 50% to 65% of which are singletons, and around 8.5% rests with the top ten. The sequenced material came from liver tumor tissue from sampling region 1. Noted subset: tumor region T1, superior pole. The receptors shown here come from a woman aged 55-69 years with primary liver carcinoma and hepatitis B virus infection.

The chain links TRBV6-1 to TRBJ2-3; D ambiguous. V lost 4 bases to trimming and J lost 3 bases, with 11 bases between them. This CDR3 has 14 residues. Germline assignment: CDR1 MNHNS and CDR2 SASEGT. As DNA, the CDR3 is TGTGCCAGCAGTGCTGGTGGTCCTACAGATACGCAGTATTTT. This translates into CASSAGGPTDTQYF.

This clonotype was recorded a few times. A much larger clone differs by one base, so this may be a read error. The V gene is TRBV29-1, the J gene TRBJ1-1, with 7 bases matching TRBD1. The CDR3 has 13 amino acids. Germline V gene lookup returns CDR1 SQVTM and CDR2 ANQGSEA. The V and J ends lost 7 bases and 3 bases, in that order; junction bases with no gene match: 8. The CDR3 nucleotides read TGCAGCGGTCGCCGGGACAGAGACACTGAAGCTTTCTTT. Its translation: CSGRRDRDTEAFF.

A remark on this clonotype: A read error may account for a junction end that differs from germline. This sequence joins TRBV29-1 and TRBJ2-7; D is unresolved. CDR1 is SQVTM, CDR2 ANQGSEA, per germline. This CDR3 region has 12 residues. The CDR3, as DNA: TGCAGCCTTGAAGGGTCCTTTGGTGAGCAGTACTTC. Protein: CSLEGSFGEQYF.

In this sample, this clonotype turned up many times. J is TRBJ2-2 and V is TRBV12-5; 10 bases fit TRBD1. The length of the CDR3 is 16 residues. CDR1 LGHNT and CDR2 FRNRAP come from the germline V gene. The V and J ends lost 3 bases and 7 bases, in that order; junction bases with no gene match: 8. CDR3: CASGFLTGTGVGELFF. The CDR3 nucleotides are TGTGCTAGTGGTTTCCTTACCGGGACAGGGGTCGGGGAGCTGTTTTTT.

The chain couples TRBV21-1 to TRBJ1-1; the tabulated D call, TRBD1, remains unverified against the DNA. TRBV21-1 is shown as a pseudogene. The CDR3 contains 16 residues. This chain's CDR3 is CASSATQGSRSTEAFF. The CDR3 nucleotides are TGTGCCAGCAGCGCCACACAGGGGTCGAGGAGCACTGAAGCTTTCTTT.

This clonotype was counted only a few times. Compared with germline, one end of the junction differs, possibly owing to a read error. V is TRBV11-2 and J is TRBJ2-6; possibly TRBD2 for D (7 bases). Germline loops: CDR1 SGHAT, CDR2 FQNNGV. This CDR3 region has 18 residues. The CDR3 sequence: CASSLYPGSLGGANVLIF. In nucleotides, the CDR3 is TGTGCCAGCAGCTTATACCCAGGGTCCCTGGGGGGGGCCAACGTCCTGATTTTC.

Worth noting for this clonotype: This may arise from a read error, as a much more abundant clone is one base away. The chain employs TRBV5-4 and TRBJ2-3; weak D call: TRBD2 (5 bases). Trimming removed 4 bases at V and 3 bases at J, with 15 bases between. CDR1 SGHNT and CDR2 YYREEE come from the germline V gene (reference sequence). CDR3 size: 15 residues. Here the CDR3 DNA reads TGTGCCAGCAGCCGCGAGAGGGCCGGAACAGATACGCAGTATTTT. Amino acid sequence: CASSRERAGTDTQYF.

This clonotype has only a few counts. A clone one base away is much larger, so this may be a read error. The rearrangement joins TRBV6-1 to TRBJ2-6; D unclear. Trimming stripped 9 bases from V and 2 bases from J, with 14 bases between. Looked up from germline, CDR1 is MNHNS and CDR2 is SASEGT. The CDR3 is made up of 15 amino acids. The CDR3 here is CARSMMRTGANVLTF. CDR3 sequence (DNA): TGTGCCAGAAGCATGATGCGAACTGGGGCCAACGTCCTGACTTTC.

About this clonotype itself: A single base separates this from a much larger clone, so it may be a read error. The chain couples TRBV6-5 to TRBJ1-2, with a weak D call TRBD1 (6 bases). The CDR3 contains 16 residues. The germline V and J ends were trimmed by 6 bases and 4 bases, with 21 bases remaining between them. Per germline, CDR1 MNHEY and CDR2 SVGAGI. The CDR3: CASSPSAGIGGYGYTF. CDR3 nucleotides: TGTGCCAGCAGCCCAAGCGCCGGGATAGGGGGCTATGGCTACACCTTC.

On this clonotype itself: One end of the junction fails to match germline, which may point to a read error. The rearrangement joins TRBV5-1 to TRBJ1-1, with no clear D. This CDR3 region has 15 residues. The germline CDR1 and CDR2 sequences are SGHRS and YFSETQ. In DNA, the CDR3 is TGCGCCAGCAGCTTGGCCGGGATGGCCGGCACTGAAGTTTTCTTT. Its protein is CASSLAGMAGTEVFF.

On this clonotype: The CDR3 does not end in the conserved phenylalanine or tryptophan, so this is likely a read error. The chain joins TRBV28 to TRBJ2-3; 9 bases agree with TRBD1. The length of the CDR3 is 16 residues. The germline V gene encodes CDR1 MDHEN and CDR2 SYDVKM. The junction had 9 bases not matched to a gene; V was cut back by 6 bases and J by 2 bases. The CDR3 region has the DNA TGTGCCAGCAGGCCTCCGGGACAGGGTTTCACAGATACGCAGTATTCT. Translation: CASRPPGQGFTDTQYS.

Ten or more counts support this clonotype. CDR3 residues: CASSRGFRGQETQYF. The CDR3 DNA reads as TGTGCCAGCAGCAGGGGTTTCCGGGGCCAAGAGACCCAGTACTTC. V is TRBV11-1 and J is TRBJ2-5, with D perhaps given as TRBD1 or TRBD2 (5 bases each). Trimming removed 5 bases from V and 1 base from J, with 14 bases in between. The CDR3 is made up of 15 amino acids. Germline V gives CDR1 SGHAT, CDR2 FQDESV (reference sequence).

This chain joins TRBV7-9 and TRBJ2-1, with TRBD2 as a possible D gene (5 bases). In germline, CDR1 is SEHNR, CDR2 FQNEAQ (reference sequence). The CDR3 loop spans 14 amino acids. V lost 7 bases and J 4 bases, leaving 14 bases between the germline ends. CDR3 sequence (DNA): TGTGCCAGCAACATAGAGGGTGGGTACAATGAGCAGTTCTTC. Translation: CASNIEGGYNEQFF.

There are many counts of this clonotype. The CDR3, as DNA: TGTGCCAGCACCCCCGGAAGCACCTACGAGCAGTACTTC. It codes for CASTPGSTYEQYF. V is TRBV6-5 and J is TRBJ2-7, with unresolved D. Germline-derived CDR1 and CDR2 are MNHEY and SVGAGI. CDR3 length: 13 residues. The V gene lost 7 bases and the J gene lost 2 bases, with 12 bases spanning the gap.

The chain combines TRBV28 with TRBJ2-7; D not certain. Germline loops: CDR1 MDHEN, CDR2 SYDVKM. The CDR3 is made up of 13 amino acids. The CDR3 sequence is CASSSTLSYEQYV. As DNA, the CDR3 is TGTGCCAGCAGCTCTACCCTCTCCTACGAGCAGTACGTT.

This chain connects TRBV6-2 or TRBV6-3 to TRBJ2-7; 7 bases fit TRBD1. Trimming at V came to 8 bases and at J to 1 base, leaving 14 bases not matched to a gene. CDR1 and CDR2 from the germline V gene are MNHEY and SVGEGT. The CDR3 consists of 16 residues. CDR3 residues: CASLHPVGTASYEQYF. In nucleotides, the CDR3 is TGTGCCAGCCTTCATCCGGTTGGGACAGCTTCCTACGAGCAGTACTTC.

Points on this clonotype: Possible read error: a much larger clone is one base away. The genes are TRBV4-2 and TRBJ2-7; no clear D gene. Germline values: CDR1 LGHNA, CDR2 YNFKEQ. This CDR3 is 14 amino acids long. Trimming pared 2 bases from V and 5 bases from J, leaving 13 bases between. As DNA, the CDR3 is TGTGCCAGCAGCCAATTGGCAATTAACGACGAGCAGTACTTC. It translates to CASSQLAINDEQYF.

This clonotype was detected only once. CDR3 nucleotide sequence: TGCGCCAGCAGCTTCGCGACAGGGGGTAATCAGCCCCAGCATTTT. Translation: CASSFATGGNQPQHF. The V call is TRBV5-1, the J call TRBJ1-5, with 9 bases fitting TRBD1. With V trimmed by 2 bases and J by 4 bases, 4 bases remained unmatched. Germline CDR1 SGHRS, CDR2 YFSETQ. The CDR3 extends over 15 amino acids. The variable domain in full, completed from reference TRBV5-1 and TRBJ1-5, reads KAGVTQTPRYLIKTRGQQVTLSCSPISGHRSVSWYQQTPGQGLQFLFEYFSETQRNKGNFPGRFSGRQFSNSRSEMNVSTLELGDSALYLCASSFATGGNQPQHFGDGTRLSIL.

On this clonotype: A much larger clone differs by one base, so this may be a read error. CDR3 amino acids: CASSRLAGETDTQCF. The CDR3, as DNA: TGTGCCAGCAGCCGTCTAGCGGGAGAAACAGATACGCAGTGTTTT. This chain connects TRBV6-6 to TRBJ2-3; TRBD2 matches 10 bases. From germline, CDR1 is MNHNY and CDR2 SVGAGI (reference sequence). There are 15 residues in the CDR3.

This clonotype was picked up one time. The junction does not match germline at one end; this may be a read error. The chain combines TRBV11-2 with TRBJ1-1; unclear D gene. The CDR3 is 13 residues long. Germline lookup yields CDR1 SGHAT and CDR2 FQNNGV. The CDR3 loop reads CASSPRLNTEAFF. CDR3 bases: TGTGCCAGCAGCCCTAGATTGAACACTGAAGCCTTCTTT.

The V and J genes are TRBV6-2 or TRBV6-3 and TRBJ1-5, with a possible D match to TRBD1 (6 bases). Germline values: CDR1 MNHEY, CDR2 SVGEGT. V lost 2 bases to trimming and J lost 6 bases, with 17 bases between them. The CDR3 contains 16 residues. DNA for the CDR3: TGTGCCAGCAGTTACGGGGGCGTCGGGGGCAGTCAGCCCCAGCATTTT. Protein: CASSYGGVGGSQPQHF.

This clonotype was picked up a small number of times. The chain couples TRBV5-6 to TRBJ1-6; D call uncertain. Germline V gives CDR1 SGHDT, CDR2 YYEEEE. The CDR3 length is 15 residues. V lost 0 bases, J lost 7 bases, and 11 bases lay in between. CDR3 DNA sequence: TGTGCCAGCAGCTTGGGCCGACCCGTGAATTCACCCCTCCACTTT. It translates to CASSLGRPVNSPLHF.

J is TRBJ2-5 and V is TRBV5-4; 10 nucleotides agree with TRBD2. CDR1 SGHNT and CDR2 YYREEE come from the germline V gene (reference sequence). This CDR3 has 15 amino acids. The junction had 12 bases not matched to a gene; V was cut back by 6 bases and J by 7 bases. The CDR3 region is CASNFTSGKVGTQYF. In nucleotides, the CDR3 is TGTGCCAGCAACTTTACTAGCGGGAAGGTGGGGACCCAGTACTTC.

This clonotype was counted ten times or more. The gene calls are TRBV14 and TRBJ2-4; TRBD1 matches at 10 bases. Germline V gives CDR1 SGHDN, CDR2 FVKESK. CDR3 length: 17 residues. The trim removed 0 bases at V and 0 bases at J, leaving 2 bases unmatched. The CDR3 DNA reads TGTGCCAGCAGCCAAGAGGGACAGGGGCTAGCCAAAAACATTCAGTACTTC. This sequence encodes CASSQEGQGLAKNIQYF.

Of note for this clonotype: One end of the junction fails to match germline, which may point to a read error. This rearrangement joins TRBV11-2 to TRBJ2-5; no clear D gene. The germline gives CDR1 SGHAT, CDR2 FQNNGV. The CDR3 is made up of 15 amino acids. The CDR3 is CVSSPSWADQETQYF. The CDR3 bases are TGTGTCAGCAGCCCCTCCTGGGCAGACCAAGAGACCCAGTACTTC.

The V call is TRBV5-1, the J call TRBJ2-7; D possibly corresponds to TRBD2 (6 bases). Trimming pared 8 bases from V and 7 bases from J, leaving 19 bases between. In germline, CDR1 is SGHRS, CDR2 YFSETQ. The CDR3 consists of 13 residues. The chain's CDR3 is CARNLLGGLEQYF. The CDR3 bases are TGCGCCAGGAATCTCTTGGGGGGTTTGGAGCAGTACTTC.

Points on this clonotype: The junction does not match germline at one end; this may be a read error. The chain joins TRBV7-4 to TRBJ1-5, with no clear D. Germline loops: CDR1 SGHVT, CDR2 SQSDAQ. The CDR3 contains 14 residues. CDR3 DNA: TGTGCCAGCAGCTTTTCCGGGCGCAATAAGCCTCAGCATTTT. This gives the protein CASSFSGRNKPQHF.

This clonotype was found many times. This chain connects TRBV29-1 to TRBJ2-1; D gene ambiguous. The CDR3 is 12 amino acids. Germline V CDR1 and CDR2: SQVTM, ANQGSEA. The V end lost 7 bases, the J end lost 10 bases, and 17 bases lay between the germline ends. The CDR3: CSAPDAVGEQFF. DNA of the CDR3: TGCAGCGCCCCCGACGCGGTCGGGGAGCAGTTCTTC.